This TCR beta chain was identified in a study of blood T cell repertoires in COVID-19. Whole-study context: COVID-19 samples collected from the United States, Italy and Spain covered acute and convalescent phases. The analysed material was cDNA or gDNA that came from T cells, B-cell-depleted T cells, or PBMCs.

Germline V CDR1 and CDR2: SNHLY, FYNNEI. The CDR3 contains 13 residues. The junction had 6 bases not matched to a gene; V was cut back by 6 bases and J by 5 bases. Source study methods: The authors estimated nucleated cell counts from reference gene primer amplification. This table comes from immunoSEQ multiplex PCR, and its TCRdb copy is limited to in-frame clones, with some not included. From that table come the V and J calls and clone size; the DNA was used to work out D and trimming. Altogether roughly 140,000 clones are present, around 80% being singletons, with the ten largest covering roughly 7.9%.

Sequenced input: peripheral blood. The TCR comes from a woman aged 45-59 years in a cohort sampled during active or convalescent COVID-19. The chain recombines TRBV2 with TRBJ2-5; TRBD1 aligns across 7 bases. The CDR3 protein is CASRGTGVETQYF. CDR3 bases: TGTGCCAGCAGGGGCACAGGGGTTGAGACCCAGTACTTC.